These 28 T cell receptor beta chains originate from one sample sequenced in a study of blood T cells in healthy people across ages. Using a J-beta primer mix together with a sample-barcoded 5' primer, a second PCR was run for roughly 7 to 11 cycles. MiXCR was run by TCRdb on the 5' RACE reads, yielding one entry per CDR3 protein. The sample has some 890,000 distinct CDR3 sequences, almost 30% seen once; the top ten hold roughly 10%. The sample was also reused in another study, on T cells of mothers and their children.

The sample was blood. The receptors shown here come from a woman between 35 and 50 years old in good health.

The chain has TRBV7-9 and TRBJ2-1; D is uncertain. The DNA matches TRBJ2-7 better at its end, which makes the J call doubtful. Germline V gene lookup returns CDR1 SEHNR and CDR2 FQNEAQ (reference sequence). This CDR3 contains 15 residues. As DNA, the CDR3 is TGTGCCAGCAGCCGTCCGAGGAGTACCTACAATGAGCAGTACTTC. This sequence encodes CASSRPRSTYNEQYF.

In this sample, this clonotype turned up many times. V is TRBV5-1 and J is TRBJ1-1, with D perhaps matching TRBD1 (5 bases). Trimming removed 0 bases at V and 5 bases at J, with 8 bases between. Germline V gene lookup returns CDR1 SGHRS and CDR2 YFSETQ. The CDR3 covers 13 residues. The DNA for the CDR3 is TGCGCCAGCAGCTTGGCCAGGGATACTGAAGCTTTCTTT. This sequence encodes CASSLARDTEAFF.

The rearrangement uses TRBV20-1 and TRBJ2-5; D is ambiguous. Trimming took off 7 bases at V and 3 bases at J, with 9 bases between the two ends. There are 11 residues in the CDR3. The germline gives CDR1 DFQATT, CDR2 SNEGSKA (reference sequence). The CDR3 DNA sequence: TGCAGTGTAGGACGGAAAGAGACCCAGTACTTC. It is translated as CSVGRKETQYF.

This chain joins TRBV7-9 and TRBJ1-1, with 10 positions matching TRBD1. The ends lost 5 bases at V and 6 bases at J; junction bases unmatched: 9. The CDR3 totals 15 residues. Looked up from germline, CDR1 is SEHNR and CDR2 is FQNEAQ (reference sequence). The CDR3 here is CASSGPGQGSAEAFF. In DNA, the CDR3 is TGTGCCAGCAGCGGACCGGGACAGGGGAGCGCTGAAGCTTTCTTT.

V and J are TRBV28 and TRBJ2-3, with D possibly matching TRBD1 (6 bases). The CDR3 is made up of 18 amino acids. Looked up from germline, CDR1 is MDHEN and CDR2 is SYDVKM. Between the trimmed V and J ends, which lost 1 base and 4 bases, there was a span of 21 bases. For the CDR3, the DNA is TGTGCCAGCAGTTTATTAGGTCGGCCGACAGGCGGAGCAGATACGCAGTATTTT. Residues: CASSLLGRPTGGADTQYF.

This clonotype showed up many times. V usage is TRBV7-8 and J usage is TRBJ2-7; TRBD1 matches 11 bases. There are 14 residues in the CDR3. With 5 bases clipped from V and 4 bases from J, the junction kept 4 bases outside the gene matches. From germline, CDR1 is SGHVS and CDR2 FQNEAQ. CDR3 in amino acids: CASSARDRGYEQYF. For the CDR3, the DNA is TGTGCCAGCAGCGCCCGGGACAGGGGGTACGAGCAGTACTTC. Combining the CDR3 with reference TRBV7-8 and TRBJ2-7 gives the whole variable domain GAGVSQSPRYKVAKRGQDVALRCDPISGHVSLFWYQQALGQGPEFLTYFQNEAQLDKSGLPSDRFFAERPEGSVSTLKIQRTQQEDSAVYLCASSARDRGYEQYFGPGTRLTVT.

V usage is TRBV27 and J usage is TRBJ2-7, with 9 bases matching TRBD1. This CDR3 is 16 amino acids long. CDR1 and CDR2 from the germline V gene are MNHEY and SMNVEV (reference sequence). The J segment lost 3 bases and the V segment lost 5 bases, leaving 11 bases of the junction unmatched. CDR3 amino acids: CASSPKGQGFFYEQYF. Here the CDR3 DNA reads TGTGCCAGCAGTCCTAAGGGACAGGGATTCTTCTACGAGCAGTACTTC.

With regard to this clonotype: The junction and the germline gene differ at one end; a read error may be behind it. This rearrangement joins TRBV5-1 to TRBJ2-3; tentatively, D is TRBD2 (5 bases). The CDR3 has 14 amino acids. Per germline, CDR1 SGHRS and CDR2 YFSETQ. CDR3 DNA: TGTGCCAGCAGCTTGGAGGTGGGCACAGATACGCAGTATTTT. As protein: CASSLEVGTDTQYF.

At least ten counts were recorded for this clonotype. The rearrangement links TRBV7-3 to TRBJ2-5; D is tentatively TRBD1 or TRBD2 (5 bases each). The germline V gene encodes CDR1 SGHTA and CDR2 FQGTGA. V was trimmed by 1 base and J by 4 bases, leaving 7 bases between them. The CDR3 sequence is 13 residues long. The CDR3 DNA follows: TGTGCCAGCAGCTTAAATGGGGGAGAGACCCAGTACTTC. Residues: CASSLNGGETQYF.

V and J are TRBV18 and TRBJ1-2, with TRBD1 matching over 9 bases. This CDR3 is built from 16 residues. Germline V lookup: CDR1 KGHSH, CDR2 LQKENI. The ends lost 6 bases at V and 3 bases at J; junction bases unmatched: 11. As DNA, the CDR3 is TGTGCCAGCTCGTCGGACAGGGGTAATTTTGACTATGGCTACACCTTC. Translated, it gives CASSSDRGNFDYGYTF. The full variable domain, completed using reference TRBV18 and TRBJ1-2, is NAGVMQNPRHLVRRRGQEARLRCSPMKGHSHVYWYRQLPEEGLKFMVYLQKENIIDESGMPKERFSAEFPKEGPSILRIQQVVRGDSAAYFCASSSDRGNFDYGYTFGSGTRLTVV.

The chain combines TRBV3-1 with TRBJ2-1; TRBD2 might be the D (5 bases). CDR3 size: 16 residues. Trimming shortened V by 1 base and J by 0 bases, and 10 bases separated the two germline ends. The germline CDR1 and CDR2 sequences are LGHDT and YNNKEL (reference sequence). CDR3 coding DNA: TGTGCCAGCAGCCAAGTTTTAGCGACCTCCTACAATGAGCAGTTCTTC. Protein sequence: CASSQVLATSYNEQFF.

Comments on this clonotype: Being one base from a much bigger clone, this may be a read error. The V gene is TRBV30, the J gene TRBJ2-1; TRBD1 might be the D (6 bases). This CDR3 has 12 residues. V was pared by 0 bases and J by 10 bases, with 10 bases between. Germline lookup yields CDR1 GTSNPN and CDR2 SVGIG (reference sequence). CDR3 DNA: TGTGCCTGGAGTGTTGGGGGCCGGGAGCAGTTCTTC. Amino acids: CAWSVGGREQFF.

This clonotype has ten or more counts. The chain joins TRBV27 to TRBJ2-7, with D possibly being TRBD2 (5 bases). The V end was cut by 5 bases, the J end by 7 bases, with 12 bases between. This CDR3 has 12 residues. The germline CDR1 and CDR2 sequences are MNHEY and SMNVEV (reference sequence). CDR3: CASSTPGKEQYF. CDR3 DNA: TGTGCCAGCAGTACCCCGGGGAAAGAGCAGTACTTC.

This clonotype was seen a handful of times. J is TRBJ2-3 and V is TRBV20-1; 11 bases map to TRBD2. There are 17 residues in the CDR3. Trimming cost V 1 base and J 2 bases; bases outside gene matches: 8. The germline gives CDR1 DFQATT, CDR2 SNEGSKA (reference sequence). CDR3 in DNA: TGCAGTGCTAGAGCCCTGACTAGCGGGATGACCACAGATACGCAGTATTTT. It encodes CSARALTSGMTTDTQYF.

The chain has TRBV7-9 and TRBJ2-1; TRBD2 matches 8 bases. The J call is doubtful: the DNA matches TRBJ2-7 better. Germline CDR1 reads SEHNR; CDR2 reads FQNEAQ (reference sequence). CDR3 size: 15 residues. The chain's CDR3 is CASSPGGASYNEQYF. CDR3 bases: TGTGCCAGCAGCCCCGGGGGGGCGTCCTACAATGAGCAGTACTTC.

The chain employs TRBV12-3 or TRBV12-4 and TRBJ2-3; 12 nucleotides line up with TRBD2. The CDR3 loop spans 17 amino acids. V lost 5 bases, J lost 2 bases, and 8 bases stayed unmatched. Here the CDR3 DNA reads TGTGCCAGCAGTCGGGAACGGACTAGCGGGGACACAGATACGCAGTATTTT. This codes for CASSRERTSGDTDTQYF.

The V gene is TRBV7-2, the J gene TRBJ2-1, with unresolved D. This CDR3 region has 13 residues. CDR1 and CDR2 from the germline V gene are SGHTA and FQGNSA. The germline V and J ends were trimmed by 5 bases and 5 bases, with 10 bases remaining between them. The CDR3: CASSTKGNNEQFF. CDR3 nucleotides: TGTGCCAGCAGCACTAAGGGAAACAATGAGCAGTTCTTC.

This clonotype was picked up a small number of times. The chain uses TRBV20-1 and TRBJ2-5; 8 bases match TRBD2. The V gene end was trimmed by 8 bases and the J gene end by 1 base; junction bases not matched to a gene: 15. This CDR3 has 16 residues. CDR1 and CDR2 from the germline V gene are DFQATT and SNEGSKA (reference sequence). DNA for the CDR3: TGCAGTCGGGAGGGCGAAACGACCCTATCCCAAGAGACCCAGTACTTC. Encoded protein: CSREGETTLSQETQYF.

The sample holds many counts of this clonotype. The V call is TRBV4-3, the J call TRBJ2-7, with 12 positions matching TRBD1. J lost 3 bases, V lost 3 bases, and 6 bases had no gene match. From germline, CDR1 is LGHNA and CDR2 YSLEER. The CDR3 totals 16 residues. The CDR3 spells CASSQGTGGAIYEQYF. As DNA, the CDR3 is TGCGCCAGCAGCCAGGGGACAGGGGGCGCGATCTACGAGCAGTACTTC.

Only a few counts were recorded for this clonotype. The DNA for the CDR3 is TGTGCCAGCTCACCCTTCTTGGGGGCGCGAGGCTACGAGCAGTACTTC. Translated, it gives CASSPFLGARGYEQYF. V is TRBV18 and J is TRBJ2-7; tentative D call: TRBD1 (6 bases). V was clipped by 3 bases and J by 3 bases, with 18 bases between them. The V gene's germline CDR1 is KGHSH and CDR2 LQKENI. CDR3 length equals 16 residues.

Details on this clonotype: Just one base apart from a much larger clone, this may be a read error. The chain links TRBV5-4 to TRBJ2-5; 13 bases line up with TRBD2. The J call may be faulty, since TRBJ2-7 better matches the DNA end. Germline V CDR1 and CDR2: SGHNT, YYREEE (reference sequence). The CDR3 covers 15 residues. As DNA, the CDR3 is TGTGCCAGCAGCTTTAGACTAGCGGGGGGAAGCGAGCAGTACTTC. It translates to CASSFRLAGGSEQYF.

A word on this clonotype: This may stem from a read error, because a much larger clone lies one nucleotide away. The DNA is omitted, as the CDR3 cannot be located on it reliably, and the CDR3 follows TCRdb's listing. The rearrangement joins TRBV21-1 to TRBJ1-2. TRBV21-1 is assigned pseudogene status. The CDR3 has 18 residues if both end residues are counted. The CDR3 spells CASPRGRIRHITNYGCTF.

This clonotype was observed at least ten times. The rearrangement links TRBV28 to TRBJ2-7; D is uncertain. Trimming removed 9 bases from V and 1 base from J, with 10 bases in between. This CDR3 is built from 12 residues. The germline CDR1 and CDR2 sequences are MDHEN and SYDVKM. Here the CDR3 reads CASSGPSYEQYF. CDR3 sequence (DNA): TGTGCCAGTTCCGGCCCTTCCTACGAGCAGTACTTC.

The table lists this clonotype with a few counts. The CDR3 loop is CASRSGQVSTGELFF. The CDR3 DNA follows: TGTGCCAGCAGATCCGGACAGGTTTCCACCGGGGAGCTGTTTTTT. The chain is built from TRBV7-2 and TRBJ2-2; 7 positions agree with TRBD1. Per germline, CDR1 SGHTA and CDR2 FQGNSA. The CDR3 extends over 15 amino acids. J gave up 4 bases and V 6 bases, and 8 bases lay outside the gene matches.

J is TRBJ2-1 and V is TRBV7-3, with D tentatively TRBD1 (5 bases). Trimming pared 5 bases from V and 6 bases from J, leaving 11 bases between. From germline, CDR1 is SGHTA and CDR2 FQGTGA. This CDR3 has 13 amino acids. The DNA for the CDR3 is TGTGCCAGCAGCGCCTCTGACAGCAATGAGCAGTTCTTC. Protein sequence: CASSASDSNEQFF.

This clonotype has more than one count but fewer than ten. The chain carries TRBV6-6 and TRBJ2-1; 8 nucleotides line up with TRBD1. From germline, CDR1 is MNHNY and CDR2 SVGAGI (reference sequence). This CDR3 spans 17 amino acids. The V gene end was trimmed by 4 bases and the J gene end by 4 bases; junction bases not matched to a gene: 12. The CDR3 bases are TGTGCCAGCAGTTCCCCGGGAAGGGACAGGAATTACAATGAGCAGTTCTTC. Its translation: CASSSPGRDRNYNEQFF.

This clonotype was counted ten times or more. V and J are TRBV5-5 and TRBJ2-1; 10 bases are a match to TRBD2. The V segment lost 5 bases and the J segment 8 bases; nucleotides outside the gene matches: 10. The length of the CDR3 is 15 residues. CDR1 is SGHKS and CDR2 is YYEKEE in the germline V gene (reference sequence). CDR3 in amino acids: CASRQRAGGLDEQFF. In DNA form, the CDR3 reads TGTGCCAGCAGGCAACGAGCGGGGGGGCTGGATGAGCAGTTCTTC.

The chain employs TRBV7-2 and TRBJ1-1, with TRBD1 identical over 11 bases. The junction had 12 bases not matched to a gene; V was cut back by 4 bases and J by 8 bases. The CDR3 consists of 16 residues. CDR1 and CDR2 (germline): SGHTA, FQGNSA. The DNA of the CDR3 is TGTGCCAGCAGCTATCGAGGGACAGGGGGAGGAGGGGAAGCTTTCTTT. It yields the protein CASSYRGTGGGGEAFF.